Listed below are T cell receptor beta chains from one sample, sequenced in a study of OX40 agonist ivuxolimab in advanced cancers. Produced via immunoSEQ multiplex PCR; TCRdb's table is partial and in-frame only. Among around 47,000 clones listed, approximately 90% were seen once. This specimen was CD4+ or CD8+ T cells sorted from blood, taken in a trial of the OX40 agonist ivuxolimab. These receptors were collected from an adult with an advanced solid tumor such as melanoma, head and neck, liver or kidney cancer. Each CDR3 is given with its conserved first and last residue. D genes are given only for firm matches. Clone size is shown for a subset of rows, as once, few, many or a class of expanded clone.

TRBJ2-5 | TRBD2 | TRBV6-5 | once | TGTGCCAGCAGAGGTAGCGGGGGGACCTCGGAGACCCAGTACTTC | CASRGSGGTSETQYF
TRBJ1-5 | - | TRBV2 | - | TGTGCCAGTTTCCGGGACACCAATCAGCCCCAGCATTTT | CASFRDTNQPQHF
TRBJ1-3 | - | TRBV30 | - | TGTGCCTGGAGTGAGACAGGAAACACCATATATTTT | CAWSETGNTIYF
TRBJ1-6 | - | TRBV27 | once | TGTGCCAGCAGTCTACAGATTAATTCACCCCTCCACTTT | CASSLQINSPLHF
TRBJ2-1 | - | TRBV27 | once | TGTGCCAGCAGTTGGGGGACCCTCTCCTACAATGAGCAGTTCTTC | CASSWGTLSYNEQFF
TRBJ1-1 | - | TRBV30 | - | TGTGCCTGGAGCTGGGGGGCTGAAGCTTTCTTT | CAWSWGAEAFF
TRBJ1-1 | - | TRBV13 | few | TGTGCCAGCAGCCCTCTAGGTAGGAAGAACACTGAAGCTTTCTTT | CASSPLGRKNTEAFF
TRBJ2-1 | - | TRBV4-1 | - | TGCGCCAGCAGCCAAGGTAGGCGGCTGAGCTCCTACAATGAGCAGTTCTTC | CASSQGRRLSSYNEQFF
TRBJ2-1 | TRBD2 | TRBV13 | - | TGTGCCAGCAGCTTTCCCACAAGAGGACTAGCGGGGGGTTATGAGCAGTTCTTC | CASSFPTRGLAGGYEQFF
TRBJ1-2 | - | TRBV5-6 | - | TGTGCCAGCAGCCACAACGGGGGACCAGGGAACTATGGCTACACCTTC | CASSHNGGPGNYGYTF
TRBJ2-2 | - | TRBV11-2 | - | TGTGCCAGCAGCCACCGGGACACCACGAACACCGGGGAGCTGTTTTTT | CASSHRDTTNTGELFF
TRBJ2-3 | - | TRBV21-1 | medium-sized | TGTGCCAGCAGCCAGAACGGGACAGGGGGGAAAGGGACAGATACGCAGTATTTT | CASSQNGTGGKGTDTQYF
TRBJ1-2 | - | TRBV6-6 | - | TGTGCCAGCAGTGGGGTACAGGGTAACTATGGCTACACCTTC | CASSGVQGNYGYTF
TRBJ2-7 | TRBD1 | TRBV7-4 | once | TGTGCCAGCAGCCTACCGGACAGGATCGAGCAGTACTTC | CASSLPDRIEQYF
TRBJ2-7 | - | TRBV7-9 | - | TGTGCCAGCAGCTCCGCCGCGGGGGAGCAGTACTTC | CASSSAAGEQYF